This T cell receptor beta chain originates from a study of blood T cells in healthy people across ages. Trimming took off 4 bases at V and 6 bases at J, with 15 bases between the two ends. The V gene's germline CDR1 is MNHEY and CDR2 SVGAGI. The CDR3 has 14 amino acids. A remark on this clonotype: Its antigen is as yet unknown.

Study-level points and caveats: The lack of PBMC sorting stopped any conclusive naive versus antigen-experienced comparison.

The second PCR ran about 6 to 12 cycles with a sample-barcoded 5' primer and J-beta primers. Each cDNA molecule was tagged by a template-switch adaptor with 12 random nucleotides. MiXCR, run by TCRdb on the 5' RACE reads, gives a single entry per CDR3 protein. This table holds hundreds of thousands of distinct CDR3 sequences, 56% found once. The receptor was isolated from a man aged 40-49 years in good health. Sequenced: blood. The chain couples TRBV6-5 to TRBJ1-1; no definite D call. CDR3 amino acids: CASSLRADSAEAFF. The CDR3 DNA sequence: TGTGCCAGCAGTTTGAGGGCTGATTCGGCTGAAGCTTTCTTT.